Below, 13 T cell receptor beta chains from the same sample are listed, as sequenced in a study of response to subunit inactivated influenza vaccine. Each CDR3 protein gets one entry after TCRdb re-called the RT-PCR reads with MiXCR. This sample has about 480,000 distinct CDR3 sequences; roughly 25% occur once, and the top ten carry 1.5% to 2%. The sequences come from CD4+ T cells sorted from PBMCs, collected less than 6 days after vaccination. The source of these receptors is a man in his fifties or sixties who received an inactivated influenza vaccine.

The chain recombines TRBV6-2 or TRBV6-3 with TRBJ2-1; no clear D. Germline CDR1 MNHEY, CDR2 SVGEGT. Trimming stripped 2 bases from V and 1 base from J, with 9 bases between. The CDR3 runs to 15 residues. The DNA for the CDR3 is TGTGCCAGCAGTTACGAGCTATCTTCCTACAATGAGCAGTTCTTC. Encoded protein: CASSYELSSYNEQFF.

The J gene is TRBJ2-2, the V gene TRBV7-8; D not certain. V was cut by 0 bases and J by 0 bases, with 5 bases left in between. From germline, CDR1 is SGHVS and CDR2 FQNEAQ. This CDR3 is 15 amino acids long. This CDR3 is CASSLAAANTGELFF. CDR3 sequence (DNA): TGTGCCAGCAGCTTAGCGGCAGCGAACACCGGGGAGCTGTTTTTT. Supplemented by reference TRBV7-8 and TRBJ2-2, the full variable domain reads GAGVSQSPRYKVAKRGQDVALRCDPISGHVSLFWYQQALGQGPEFLTYFQNEAQLDKSGLPSDRFFAERPEGSVSTLKIQRTQQEDSAVYLCASSLAAANTGELFFGEGSRLTVL.

The chain employs TRBV10-3 and TRBJ2-1; 11 nucleotides line up with TRBD2. CDR1 is ENHRY, CDR2 SYGVKD, per germline. Trimming removed 2 bases from V and 8 bases from J; junction bases left unmatched: 5. There are 15 residues in the CDR3. DNA of the CDR3: TGTGCCATCAGTGAGATAGCGGGAGGGCCCGATGAGCAGTTCTTC. This codes for CAISEIAGGPDEQFF.

This clonotype showed up many times. This chain links TRBV5-1 with TRBJ2-7; the D gene is possibly TRBD1 (6 bases). This CDR3 contains 13 residues. The germline CDR1 and CDR2 sequences are SGHRS and YFSETQ. Trimming shortened V by 4 bases and J by 1 base, and 9 bases separated the two germline ends. CDR3 loop: CASSPGQSYEQYF. CDR3 DNA: TGCGCCAGCAGCCCCGGACAGTCCTACGAGCAGTACTTC.

J is TRBJ2-2 and V is TRBV18, with D perhaps TRBD1 or TRBD2 (5 bases each). Per germline, CDR1 KGHSH and CDR2 LQKENI. The V end lost 3 bases, the J end lost 3 bases, and 11 bases lay between the germline ends. The CDR3 sequence is 15 residues long. The CDR3 sequence: CASSPMGEDTGELFF. The CDR3 bases are TGTGCCAGCTCACCGATGGGGGAAGACACCGGGGAGCTGTTTTTT.

This clonotype was picked up many times. The chain is built from TRBV20-1 and TRBJ2-2; no reliable D call. Trimming left V 0 bases short and J 3 bases short, with 5 bases between. The germline V gene has CDR1 DFQATT and CDR2 SNEGSKA (reference sequence). This CDR3 has 13 amino acids. The chain's CDR3 is CSARDLYTGELFF. The CDR3 DNA reads as TGCAGTGCTAGAGACCTATACACCGGGGAGCTGTTTTTT.

The rearrangement links TRBV4-1 to TRBJ2-5; D uncertain. Trimming cost V 2 bases and J 4 bases, with 8 bases left between them. This CDR3 has 13 amino acids. Per germline, CDR1 MGHRA and CDR2 YSYEKL. CDR3 sequence: CASSQWALETQYF. In nucleotides, the CDR3 is TGCGCCAGCAGCCAATGGGCTTTAGAGACCCAGTACTTC.

The CDR3 loop reads CASSTSGTSWDEQYF. The DNA for the CDR3 is TGTGCCAGCAGTACCTCCGGGACTAGCTGGGACGAGCAGTACTTC. The chain links TRBV6-1 to TRBJ2-7, with TRBD2 identical over 9 bases. This CDR3 has 15 amino acids. V dropped 5 bases and J dropped 5; count of bases not matched to a gene: 10. Germline CDR1 and CDR2: MNHNS and SASEGT.

This clonotype was counted between two and nine times. V is TRBV29-1 and J is TRBJ2-2, with TRBD1 matching 8 bases. With V trimmed by 5 bases and J by 2 bases, 7 bases remained unmatched. This CDR3 contains 15 residues. CDR1 SQVTM and CDR2 ANQGSEA come from the germline V gene. Here the CDR3 reads CSVQPGQGNTGELFF. CDR3 sequence (DNA): TGCAGCGTTCAACCAGGACAGGGTAACACCGGGGAGCTGTTTTTT.

The J gene is TRBJ1-2, the V gene TRBV2, with no clear D. V lost 3 bases and J lost 5, with 4 bases in between. This CDR3 has 11 amino acids. CDR1 SNHLY and CDR2 FYNNEI come from the germline V gene. CDR3 DNA: TGTGCCAGCAGTGATGGGTATGGCTACACCTTC. Its translation: CASSDGYGYTF.

This clonotype has only one observation. V and J are TRBV7-9 and TRBJ2-5; no firm D call. Trimming shortened V by 5 bases and J by 7 bases, and 8 bases separated the two germline ends. The germline V gene encodes CDR1 SEHNR and CDR2 FQNEAQ (reference sequence). The length of the CDR3 is 11 residues. CDR3 residues: CASSPEWTQYF. CDR3 coding DNA: TGTGCCAGCAGCCCCGAGTGGACCCAGTACTTC.

This chain links TRBV18 with TRBJ2-5; D uncertain. Germline values: CDR1 KGHSH, CDR2 LQKENI. CDR3 length: 14 residues. V was shortened by 0 bases and J by 3 bases, with 8 bases between the two germline ends. CDR3: CASSPPTLKETQYF. CDR3 nucleotides: TGTGCCAGCTCACCACCGACCTTGAAAGAGACCCAGTACTTC.

The chain joins TRBV28 to TRBJ2-1, with D perhaps matching TRBD2 (5 bases). Per the germline V gene, CDR1 is MDHEN and CDR2 is SYDVKM. V was shortened by 3 bases and J by 3 bases, with 18 bases between the two germline ends. This CDR3 has 17 residues. For the CDR3, the DNA is TGTGCCAGCAGTTTTCGGCAGGAGGTTGTAGTCTACAATGAGCAGTTCTTC. Amino acids: CASSFRQEVVVYNEQFF. The variable domain in full, completed from reference TRBV28 and TRBJ2-1, reads DVKVTQSSRYLVKRTGEKVFLECVQDMDHENMFWYRQDPGLGLRLIYFSYDVKMKEKGDIPEGYSVSREKKERFSLILESASTNQTSMYLCASSFRQEVVVYNEQFFGPGTRLTVL.